One and the same sample provided the 12 T cell receptor beta chains below, sequenced in a study of cytomegalovirus exposure and HLA in healthy donors. The PCR employed 60 Vbeta primers together with 13 Jbeta primers. The data were produced by immunoSEQ multiplex PCR, yet TCRdb's version contains in-frame clones alone and is incomplete. This sample has over 95,000 clones, with around 77% found just once. The sequenced sample consisted of PBMCs. These receptors all stem from a woman in her 30s in good health and CMV-seropositive.

A note on this clone: Other DNA sequences of this sample code for an identical CDR3. The chain combines TRBV4-1 with TRBJ1-1, with TRBD1 identical over 8 bases. CDR1 and CDR2 from the germline V gene are MGHRA and YSYEKL. The CDR3 totals 16 residues. The V gene end was trimmed by 3 bases and the J gene end by 1 base; junction bases not matched to a gene: 7. CDR3 sequence reads: CASSHGQGAGNTEAFF. CDR3 sequence (DNA): TGCGCCAGCAGCCACGGGCAGGGGGCGGGGAACACTGAAGCTTTCTTT.

The rearrangement links TRBV6-5 to TRBJ1-5; 8 bases fit TRBD1. Germline CDR1 MNHEY, CDR2 SVGAGI. The J segment lost 7 bases and the V segment lost 8 bases, leaving 7 bases of the junction unmatched. The CDR3 runs to 13 residues. The CDR3 is CASPQGAGQPQHF. In DNA form, the CDR3 reads TGTGCCAGCCCCCAGGGGGCTGGGCAGCCCCAGCATTTT.

The gene calls are TRBV6-1 and TRBJ2-3; TRBD2 agrees at 9 bases. The V and J ends lost 5 bases and 2 bases, in that order; junction bases with no gene match: 5. CDR3 length equals 15 residues. Germline CDR1 MNHNS, CDR2 SASEGT. In nucleotides, the CDR3 is TGTGCCAGCAGTTCCTTAGCGGGAGCCACAGATACGCAGTATTTT. Translated, it gives CASSSLAGATDTQYF.

The chain links TRBV12-5 to TRBJ2-2; D unresolved. Germline lookup yields CDR1 LGHNT and CDR2 FRNRAP. V lost 0 bases and J lost 1, with 6 bases in between. This CDR3 has 15 residues. CDR3 region: CASGLVLGNTGELFF. The CDR3 DNA is TGTGCTAGTGGTTTGGTCCTAGGGAACACCGGGGAGCTGTTTTTT.

This clone was observed once. The rearrangement joins TRBV30 to TRBJ2-7, with 8 bases aligning to TRBD1. In germline, CDR1 is GTSNPN, CDR2 SVGIG (reference sequence). This CDR3 spans 13 amino acids. V trimming: 3 bases; J trimming: 6 bases; junction bases outside the gene matches: 7. CDR3: CAWSEQGASEQYF. The CDR3, as DNA: TGTGCCTGGAGCGAGCAGGGGGCATCCGAGCAGTACTTC.

The V gene is TRBV4-2, the J gene TRBJ2-1, with D possibly matching TRBD2 (6 bases). Between the trimmed V and J ends, which lost 0 bases and 2 bases, there was a span of 11 bases. Germline CDR1 and CDR2: LGHNA and YNFKEQ. The length of the CDR3 is 16 residues. CDR3 nucleotides: TGTGCCAGCAGCCAAGACTGGGCGGGGACCTACAATGAGCAGTTCTTC. It is translated as CASSQDWAGTYNEQFF.

This chain uses TRBV10-3 with TRBJ2-1; possible D gene TRBD1, 6 bases. V lost 5 bases and J 8 bases, leaving 22 bases between the germline ends. The CDR3 sequence is 16 residues long. Per the germline V gene, CDR1 is ENHRY and CDR2 is SYGVKD. CDR3 sequence reads: CAISTPIPRGADEQFF. The CDR3 nucleotides are TGTGCCATCAGTACACCAATCCCCAGGGGAGCGGATGAGCAGTTCTTC.

This clone was seen a handful of times. The rearrangement joins TRBV2 to TRBJ2-1; TRBD2 agrees at 9 bases. From germline, CDR1 is SNHLY and CDR2 FYNNEI. The CDR3 extends over 12 amino acids. V trimming: 9 bases; J trimming: 10 bases; junction bases outside the gene matches: 7. In DNA, the CDR3 is TGTGCCAGTTTTAGCGGGAGCGGGGAGCAGTTCTTC. Translated: CASFSGSGEQFF.

Turning to this clone: This CDR3 is also generated by other DNA sequences in the sample. This sequence joins TRBV2 and TRBJ1-5; no clear D. With 9 bases removed from V and 4 bases from J, the gap between germline ends came to 7 bases. Germline CDR1 SNHLY, CDR2 FYNNEI. CDR3 length: 11 residues. CDR3 DNA sequence: TGTGCCAGTAGCGTAAATCAGCCCCAGCATTTT. Its translation is CASSVNQPQHF.

The chain carries TRBV27 and TRBJ1-5; D is unresolved. The CDR3 runs 15 residues. Per germline, CDR1 MNHEY and CDR2 SMNVEV (reference sequence). V was cut by 2 bases and J by 1 base, with 9 bases left in between. The CDR3 here is CASSLAPMSNQPQHF. The CDR3 DNA is TGTGCCAGCAGTTTAGCCCCTATGAGCAATCAGCCCCAGCATTTT.

This clone was found a few times. The genes are TRBV19 and TRBJ2-1; D unresolved. There are 13 residues in the CDR3. The V gene's germline CDR1 is LNHDA and CDR2 SQIVND (reference sequence). With 3 bases removed from V and 8 bases from J, the gap between germline ends came to 11 bases. CDR3 in DNA: TGTGCCAGTAGTATTCTAGATTCGGATGAGCAGTTCTTC. It specifies CASSILDSDEQFF.

CDR3 region: CAWRGTSGIREQFF. The CDR3 nucleotides read TGTGCCTGGAGGGGGACTAGCGGGATTCGCGAGCAGTTCTTC. The V and J genes are TRBV30 and TRBJ2-1; 13 nucleotides agree with TRBD2. The CDR3 runs 14 residues. The V gene end was trimmed by 3 bases and the J gene end by 10 bases; junction bases not matched to a gene: 6. CDR1 GTSNPN and CDR2 SVGIG come from the germline V gene (reference sequence).